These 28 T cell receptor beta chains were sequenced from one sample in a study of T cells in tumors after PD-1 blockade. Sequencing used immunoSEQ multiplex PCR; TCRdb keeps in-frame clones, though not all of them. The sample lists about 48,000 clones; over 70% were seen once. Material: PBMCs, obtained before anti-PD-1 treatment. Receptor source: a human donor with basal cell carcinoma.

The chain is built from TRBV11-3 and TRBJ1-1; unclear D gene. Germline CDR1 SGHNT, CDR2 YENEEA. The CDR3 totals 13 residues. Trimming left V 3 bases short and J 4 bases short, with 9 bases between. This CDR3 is CASSFTESTEAFF. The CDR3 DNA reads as TGTGCCAGCAGCTTTACCGAGAGCACTGAAGCTTTCTTT.

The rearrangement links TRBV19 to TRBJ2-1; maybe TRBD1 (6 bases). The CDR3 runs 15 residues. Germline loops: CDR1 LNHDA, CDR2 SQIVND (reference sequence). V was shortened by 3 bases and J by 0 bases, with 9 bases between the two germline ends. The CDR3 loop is CASSIFRGSYNEQFF. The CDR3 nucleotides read TGTGCCAGTAGTATCTTCAGGGGCTCCTACAATGAGCAGTTCTTC. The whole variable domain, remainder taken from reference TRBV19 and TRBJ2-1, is DGGITQSPKYLFRKEGQNVTLSCEQNLNHDAMYWYRQDPGQGLRLIYYSQIVNDFQKGDIAEGYSVSREKKESFPLTVTSAQKNPTAFYLCASSIFRGSYNEQFFGPGTRLTVL.

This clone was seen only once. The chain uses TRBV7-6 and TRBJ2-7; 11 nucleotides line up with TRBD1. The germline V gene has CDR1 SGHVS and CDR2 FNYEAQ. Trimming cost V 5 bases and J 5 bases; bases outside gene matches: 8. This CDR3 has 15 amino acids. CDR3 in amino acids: CASSPWGDRGDEQYF. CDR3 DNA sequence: TGTGCCAGCAGCCCCTGGGGGGACAGGGGGGACGAGCAGTACTTC.

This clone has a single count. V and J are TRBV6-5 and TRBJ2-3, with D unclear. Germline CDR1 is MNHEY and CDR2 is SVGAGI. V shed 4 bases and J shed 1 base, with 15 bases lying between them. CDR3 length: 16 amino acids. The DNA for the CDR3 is TGTGCCAGCAGTTCATTACCGGGCCCGCGCACAGATACGCAGTATTTT. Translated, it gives CASSSLPGPRTDTQYF.

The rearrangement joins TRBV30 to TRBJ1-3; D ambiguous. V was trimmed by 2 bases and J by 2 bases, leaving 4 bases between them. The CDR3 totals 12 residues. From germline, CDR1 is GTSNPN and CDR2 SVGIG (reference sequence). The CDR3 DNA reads TGTGCCTGGAGTCCGACTGGAAACACCATATATTTT. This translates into CAWSPTGNTIYF.

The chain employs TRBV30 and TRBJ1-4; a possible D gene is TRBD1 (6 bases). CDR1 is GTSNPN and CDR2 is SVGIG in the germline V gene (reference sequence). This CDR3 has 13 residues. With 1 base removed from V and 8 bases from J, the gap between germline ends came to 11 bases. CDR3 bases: TGTGCCTGGAGTGCGGGGGGCTGGGAAAAACTGTTTTTT. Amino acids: CAWSAGGWEKLFF.

CDR3 DNA: TGTGCCAGCAGCCAGATCGGACGCATACAAGAGACCCAGTACTTC. It codes for CASSQIGRIQETQYF. This chain links TRBV3-1 (or the pseudogene TRBV3-2) with TRBJ2-5, with D unresolved. The CDR3 totals 15 residues. Germline V lookup: CDR1 LGHDT, CDR2 YNNKEL (reference sequence). Trimming took off 3 bases at V and 2 bases at J, with 13 bases between the two ends.

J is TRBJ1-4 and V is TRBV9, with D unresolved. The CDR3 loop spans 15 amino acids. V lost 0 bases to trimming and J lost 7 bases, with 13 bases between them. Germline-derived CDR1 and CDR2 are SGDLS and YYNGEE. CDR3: CASSVAYGDGEKLFF. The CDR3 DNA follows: TGTGCCAGCAGCGTAGCATATGGAGACGGTGAAAAACTGTTTTTT.

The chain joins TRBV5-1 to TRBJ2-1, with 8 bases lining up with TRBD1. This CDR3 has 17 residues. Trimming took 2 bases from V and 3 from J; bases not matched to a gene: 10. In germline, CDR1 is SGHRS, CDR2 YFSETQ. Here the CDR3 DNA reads TGCGCCAGCAGCTTACGCGCCGGGACAGGCTTCTACAATGAGCAGTTCTTC. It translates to CASSLRAGTGFYNEQFF.

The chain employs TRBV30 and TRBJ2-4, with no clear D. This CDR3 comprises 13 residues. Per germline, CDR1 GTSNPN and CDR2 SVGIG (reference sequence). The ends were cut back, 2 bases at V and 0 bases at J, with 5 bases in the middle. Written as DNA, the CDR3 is TGTGCCTGGAGTATGCAAGCCAAAAACATTCAGTACTTC. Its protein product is CAWSMQAKNIQYF.

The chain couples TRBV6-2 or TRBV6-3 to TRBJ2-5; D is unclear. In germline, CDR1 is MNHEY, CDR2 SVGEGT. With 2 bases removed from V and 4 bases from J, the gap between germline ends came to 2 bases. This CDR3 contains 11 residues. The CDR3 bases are TGTGCCAGCAGTTACCCAGAGACCCAGTACTTC. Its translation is CASSYPETQYF.

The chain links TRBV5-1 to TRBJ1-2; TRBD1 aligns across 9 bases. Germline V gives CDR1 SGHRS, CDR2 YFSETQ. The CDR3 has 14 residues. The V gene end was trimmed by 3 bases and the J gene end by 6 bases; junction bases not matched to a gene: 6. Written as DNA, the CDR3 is TGCGCCAGCAGCTCCATGGACAGGGGTGATGGCTACACCTTC. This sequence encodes CASSSMDRGDGYTF.

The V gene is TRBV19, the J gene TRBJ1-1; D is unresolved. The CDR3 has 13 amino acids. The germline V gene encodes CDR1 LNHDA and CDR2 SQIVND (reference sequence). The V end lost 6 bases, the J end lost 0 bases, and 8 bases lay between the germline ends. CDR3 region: CASSPLVNTEAFF. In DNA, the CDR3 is TGTGCCAGTAGCCCCTTAGTGAACACTGAAGCTTTCTTT.

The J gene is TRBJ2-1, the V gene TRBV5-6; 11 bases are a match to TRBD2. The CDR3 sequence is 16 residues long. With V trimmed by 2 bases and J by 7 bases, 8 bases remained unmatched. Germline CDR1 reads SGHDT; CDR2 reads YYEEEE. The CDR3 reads CASSLRLAGPINEQFF. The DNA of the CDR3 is TGTGCCAGCAGCTTAAGACTAGCGGGGCCTATAAATGAGCAGTTCTTC.

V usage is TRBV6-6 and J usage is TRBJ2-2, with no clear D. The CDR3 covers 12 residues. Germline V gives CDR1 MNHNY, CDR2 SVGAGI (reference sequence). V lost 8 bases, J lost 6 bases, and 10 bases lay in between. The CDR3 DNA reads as TGTGCCAGCGGACCCTGGGCCGGGGAGCTGTTTTTT. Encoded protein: CASGPWAGELFF.

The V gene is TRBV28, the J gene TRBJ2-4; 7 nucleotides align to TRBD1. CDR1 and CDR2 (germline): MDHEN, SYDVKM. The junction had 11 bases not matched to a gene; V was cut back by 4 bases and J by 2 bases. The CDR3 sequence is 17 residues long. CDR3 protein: CASSSRTGFLSKNIQYF. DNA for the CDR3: TGTGCCAGCAGTTCTCGGACAGGATTCCTTTCCAAAAACATTCAGTACTTC.

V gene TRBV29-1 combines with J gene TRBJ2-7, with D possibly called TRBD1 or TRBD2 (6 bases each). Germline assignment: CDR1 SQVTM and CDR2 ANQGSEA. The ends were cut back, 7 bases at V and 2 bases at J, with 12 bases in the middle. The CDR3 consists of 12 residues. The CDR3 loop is CSAGRQAYEQYF. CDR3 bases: TGCAGCGCCGGGAGACAGGCCTACGAGCAGTACTTC.

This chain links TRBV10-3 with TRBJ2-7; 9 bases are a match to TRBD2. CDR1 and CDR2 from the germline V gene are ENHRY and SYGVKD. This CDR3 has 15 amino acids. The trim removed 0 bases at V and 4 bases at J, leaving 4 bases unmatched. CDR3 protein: CAISESRGGAYEQYF. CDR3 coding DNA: TGTGCCATCAGTGAGTCGCGCGGGGGGGCATACGAGCAGTACTTC.

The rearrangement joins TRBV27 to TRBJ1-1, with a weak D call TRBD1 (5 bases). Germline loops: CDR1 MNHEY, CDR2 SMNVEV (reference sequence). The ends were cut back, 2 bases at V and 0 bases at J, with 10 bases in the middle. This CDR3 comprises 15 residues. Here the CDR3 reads CASSLTGTLNTEAFF. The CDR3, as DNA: TGTGCCAGCAGTTTAACGGGGACTTTGAACACTGAAGCTTTCTTT.

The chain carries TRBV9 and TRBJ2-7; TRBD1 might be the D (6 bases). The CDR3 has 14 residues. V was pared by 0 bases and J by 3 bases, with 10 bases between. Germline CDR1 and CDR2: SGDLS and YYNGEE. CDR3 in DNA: TGTGCCAGCAGCGTAGGACAGGCTAACTACGAGCAGTACTTC. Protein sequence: CASSVGQANYEQYF.

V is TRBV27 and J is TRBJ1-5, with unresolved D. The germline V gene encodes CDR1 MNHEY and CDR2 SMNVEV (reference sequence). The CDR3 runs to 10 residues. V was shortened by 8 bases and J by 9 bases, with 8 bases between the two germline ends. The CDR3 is CASGVGPQHF. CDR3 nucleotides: TGTGCCAGCGGTGTAGGGCCCCAGCATTTT.

CDR3 DNA sequence: TGTGCCAGCAGTTACCGGGACGTCTCCTACGAGCAGTACTTC. This encodes CASSYRDVSYEQYF. The chain couples TRBV6-6 to TRBJ2-7; D is perhaps TRBD1 or TRBD2 (5 bases each). CDR3 size: 14 residues. V was shortened by 2 bases and J by 0 bases, with 8 bases between the two germline ends. CDR1 and CDR2 (germline): MNHNY, SVGAGI (reference sequence).

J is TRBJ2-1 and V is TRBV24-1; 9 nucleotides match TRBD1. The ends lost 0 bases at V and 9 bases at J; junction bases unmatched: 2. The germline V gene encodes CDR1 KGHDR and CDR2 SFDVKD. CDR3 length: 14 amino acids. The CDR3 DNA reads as TGTGCCACCAGTGATTTGGGGACAGGGAGTGAGCAGTTCTTC. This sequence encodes CATSDLGTGSEQFF.

The CDR3 here is CASSWGSTYEQYF. Written as DNA, the CDR3 is TGTGCCAGCAGCTGGGGCAGTACCTACGAGCAGTACTTC. The chain recombines TRBV7-6 with TRBJ2-7, with D tentatively TRBD1 (5 bases). The CDR3 has 13 residues. Between the trimmed V and J ends, which lost 4 bases and 2 bases, there was a span of 9 bases. Germline V CDR1 and CDR2: SGHVS, FNYEAQ.

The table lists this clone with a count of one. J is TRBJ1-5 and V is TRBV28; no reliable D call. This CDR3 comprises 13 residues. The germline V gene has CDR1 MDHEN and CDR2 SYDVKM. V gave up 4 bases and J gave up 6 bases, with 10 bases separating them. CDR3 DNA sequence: TGTGCCAGCAGTTCCTTATGGGGTCAGCCCCAGCATTTT. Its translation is CASSSLWGQPQHF. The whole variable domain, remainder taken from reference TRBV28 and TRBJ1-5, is DVKVTQSSRYLVKRTGEKVFLECVQDMDHENMFWYRQDPGLGLRLIYFSYDVKMKEKGDIPEGYSVSREKKERFSLILESASTNQTSMYLCASSSLWGQPQHFGDGTRLSIL.

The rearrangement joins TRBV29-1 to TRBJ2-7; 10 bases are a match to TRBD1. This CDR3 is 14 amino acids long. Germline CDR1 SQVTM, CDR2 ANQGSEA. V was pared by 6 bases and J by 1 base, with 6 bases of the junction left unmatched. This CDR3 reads CSVADRGRSYEQYF. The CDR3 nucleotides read TGCAGCGTCGCGGACAGGGGGAGGTCCTACGAGCAGTACTTC.

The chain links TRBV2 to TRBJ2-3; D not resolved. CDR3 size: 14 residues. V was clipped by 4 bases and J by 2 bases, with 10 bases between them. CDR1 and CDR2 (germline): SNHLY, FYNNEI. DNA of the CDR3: TGTGCCAGCAGTGTAAGTTTCCTCACAGATACGCAGTATTTT. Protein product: CASSVSFLTDTQYF.

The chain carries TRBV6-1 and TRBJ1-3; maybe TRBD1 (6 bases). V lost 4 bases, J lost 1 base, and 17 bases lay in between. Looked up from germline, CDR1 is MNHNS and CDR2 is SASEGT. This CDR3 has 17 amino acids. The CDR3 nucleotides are TGTGCCAGCAGTGTTACACAGGGAGCAGTATCTGGAAACACCATATATTTT. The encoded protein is CASSVTQGAVSGNTIYF.